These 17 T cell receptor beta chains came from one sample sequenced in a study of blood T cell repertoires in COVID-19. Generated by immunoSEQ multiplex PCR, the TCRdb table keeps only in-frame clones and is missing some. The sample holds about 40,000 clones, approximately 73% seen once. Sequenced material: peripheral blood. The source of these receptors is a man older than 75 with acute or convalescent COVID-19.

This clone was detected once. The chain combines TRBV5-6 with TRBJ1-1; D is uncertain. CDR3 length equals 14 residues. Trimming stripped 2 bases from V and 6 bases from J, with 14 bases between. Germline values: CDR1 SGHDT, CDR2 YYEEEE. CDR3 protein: CASSLTVYGAEAFF. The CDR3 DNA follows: TGTGCCAGCAGCTTAACAGTTTATGGCGCTGAAGCTTTCTTT.

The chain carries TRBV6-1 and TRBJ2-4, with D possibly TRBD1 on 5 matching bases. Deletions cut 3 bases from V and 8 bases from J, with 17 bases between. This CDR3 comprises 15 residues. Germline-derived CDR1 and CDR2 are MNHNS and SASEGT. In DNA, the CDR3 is TGTGCCAGCAGTGATGTTATACATCCCAGGGACATTCAGTACTTC. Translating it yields CASSDVIHPRDIQYF.

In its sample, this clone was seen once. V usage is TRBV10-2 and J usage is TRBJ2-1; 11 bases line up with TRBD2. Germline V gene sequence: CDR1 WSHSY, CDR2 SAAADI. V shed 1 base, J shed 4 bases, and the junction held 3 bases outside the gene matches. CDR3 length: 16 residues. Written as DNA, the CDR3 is TGCGCCAGCAGTGAGTTAGCGGGGGGGACTTACAATGAGCAGTTCTTC. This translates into CASSELAGGTYNEQFF.

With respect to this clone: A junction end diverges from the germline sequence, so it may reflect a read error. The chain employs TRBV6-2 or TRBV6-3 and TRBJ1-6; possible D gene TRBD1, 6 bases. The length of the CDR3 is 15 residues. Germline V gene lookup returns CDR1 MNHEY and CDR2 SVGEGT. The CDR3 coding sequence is TGTGCCAGCAGCCCAGGACAGTCCTCTAATTCACCCCTCCACTTT. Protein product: CASSPGQSSNSPLHF.

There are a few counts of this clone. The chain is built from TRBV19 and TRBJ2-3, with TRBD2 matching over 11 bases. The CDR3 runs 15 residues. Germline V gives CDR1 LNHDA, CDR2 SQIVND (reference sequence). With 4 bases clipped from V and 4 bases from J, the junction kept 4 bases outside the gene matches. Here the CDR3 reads CASSTGLAGPDTQYF. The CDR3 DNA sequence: TGTGCCAGTAGTACCGGACTAGCGGGCCCAGATACGCAGTATTTT.

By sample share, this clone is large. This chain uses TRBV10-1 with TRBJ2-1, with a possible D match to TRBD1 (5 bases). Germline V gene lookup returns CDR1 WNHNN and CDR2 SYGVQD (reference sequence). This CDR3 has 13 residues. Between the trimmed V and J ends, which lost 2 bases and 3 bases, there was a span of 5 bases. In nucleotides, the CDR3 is TGCGCCAGCAGTGAGACAGGCTACAATGAGCAGTTCTTC. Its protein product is CASSETGYNEQFF.

The DNA of the CDR3 is TGTGCCAGCAGCGTAGTTTCTAGCGGGGATTACAATGAGCAGTTCTTC. This translates into CASSVVSSGDYNEQFF. This chain connects TRBV9 to TRBJ2-1; TRBD2 agrees at 9 bases. CDR3 length: 16 residues. Trimming took 0 bases from V and 4 from J; bases not matched to a gene: 5. The germline CDR1 and CDR2 sequences are SGDLS and YYNGEE.

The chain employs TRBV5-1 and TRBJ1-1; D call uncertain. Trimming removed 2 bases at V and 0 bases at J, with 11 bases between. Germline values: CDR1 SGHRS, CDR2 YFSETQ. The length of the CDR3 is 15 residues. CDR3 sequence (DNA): TGCGCCAGCAGCTTTTTAACAGACATGAACACTGAAGCTTTCTTT. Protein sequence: CASSFLTDMNTEAFF.

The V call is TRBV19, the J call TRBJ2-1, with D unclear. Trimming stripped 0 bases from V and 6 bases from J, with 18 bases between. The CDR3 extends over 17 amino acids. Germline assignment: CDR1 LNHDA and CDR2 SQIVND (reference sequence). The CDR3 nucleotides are TGTGCCAGTAGTATAGATCTCGTCTCTCAAATCGGCAATGAGCAGTTCTTC. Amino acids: CASSIDLVSQIGNEQFF.

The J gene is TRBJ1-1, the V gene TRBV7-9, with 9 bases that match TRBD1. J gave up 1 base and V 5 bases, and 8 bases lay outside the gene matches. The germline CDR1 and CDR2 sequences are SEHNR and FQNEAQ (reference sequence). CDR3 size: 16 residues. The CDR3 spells CASSLSPTGGNTEAFF. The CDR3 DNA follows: TGTGCCAGCAGCCTATCCCCGACAGGGGGGAACACTGAAGCTTTCTTT.

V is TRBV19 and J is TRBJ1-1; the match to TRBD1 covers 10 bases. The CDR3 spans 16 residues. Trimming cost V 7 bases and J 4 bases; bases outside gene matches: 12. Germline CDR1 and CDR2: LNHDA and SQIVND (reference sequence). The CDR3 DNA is TGTGCCAGTATTGGGAGACAGGGGGCTGGGAGCACTGAAGCTTTCTTT. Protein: CASIGRQGAGSTEAFF.

CDR3 sequence: CASSPVLLAGAEETQYF. DNA of the CDR3: TGCGCCAGCAGCCCTGTCCTTCTAGCGGGGGCAGAAGAGACCCAGTACTTC. The V call is TRBV4-1, the J call TRBJ2-5; 10 nucleotides align to TRBD2. Germline V gene data show CDR1 as MGHRA and CDR2 as YSYEKL. The CDR3 runs 17 residues. With 4 bases clipped from V and 3 bases from J, the junction kept 11 bases outside the gene matches.

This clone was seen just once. The CDR3 spells CASSPGGSNTEAFF. In nucleotides, the CDR3 is TGTGCCAGCTCACCAGGGGGCAGCAACACTGAAGCTTTCTTT. V usage is TRBV18 and J usage is TRBJ1-1, with D tentatively TRBD1 (6 bases). This CDR3 has 14 amino acids. V was pared by 2 bases and J by 2 bases, with 9 bases between. CDR1 KGHSH and CDR2 LQKENI come from the germline V gene. The complete variable domain, with remaining parts taken from reference TRBV18 and TRBJ1-1, reads NAGVMQNPRHLVRRRGQEARLRCSPMKGHSHVYWYRQLPEEGLKFMVYLQKENIIDESGMPKERFSAEFPKEGPSILRIQQVVRGDSAAYFCASSPGGSNTEAFFGQGTRLTVV.

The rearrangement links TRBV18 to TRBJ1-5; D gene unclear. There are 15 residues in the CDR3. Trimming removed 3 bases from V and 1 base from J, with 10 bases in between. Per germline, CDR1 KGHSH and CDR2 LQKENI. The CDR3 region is CASSPRGSSNQPQHF. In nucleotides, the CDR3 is TGTGCCAGCTCACCGCGGGGTAGCAGCAATCAGCCCCAGCATTTT.

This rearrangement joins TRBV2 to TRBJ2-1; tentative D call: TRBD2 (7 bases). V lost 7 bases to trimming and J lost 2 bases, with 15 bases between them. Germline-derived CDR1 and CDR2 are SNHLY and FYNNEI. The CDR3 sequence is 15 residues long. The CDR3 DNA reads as TGTGCCAGCACCCAAGGGCGGGGGCCCTACAATGAGCAGTTCTTC. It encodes CASTQGRGPYNEQFF.

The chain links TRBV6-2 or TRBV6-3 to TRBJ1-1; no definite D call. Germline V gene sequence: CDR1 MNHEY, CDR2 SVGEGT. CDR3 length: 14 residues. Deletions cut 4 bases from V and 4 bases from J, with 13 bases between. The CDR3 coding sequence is TGTGCCAGCAGTTCGCCAGGCGAGGGCACTGAAGCTTTCTTT. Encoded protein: CASSSPGEGTEAFF.

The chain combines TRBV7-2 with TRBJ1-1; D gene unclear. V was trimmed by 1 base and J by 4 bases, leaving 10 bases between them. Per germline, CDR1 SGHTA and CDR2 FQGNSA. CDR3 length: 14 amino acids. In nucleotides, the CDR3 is TGTGCCAGCAGCTTAGTTGCGGAGGGCACTGAAGCTTTCTTT. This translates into CASSLVAEGTEAFF.